This TCR beta chain originates from a study of blood T cell repertoires in COVID-19. Study-level information: T cells, B-cell-depleted T cells, or PBMCs provided the cDNA or gDNA that served as material.

As processed by the authors: Amplification of reference gene primers was used by the study to estimate nucleated cell counts. Only in-frame clones appear in the TCRdb table, and some are missing; sequencing was by immunoSEQ multiplex PCR. V, J and clone size are taken as reported in that table, and D and trimming were inferred from the DNA itself. The sample consists of about 150,000 clones, 91% of them appearing once. Germline CDR1 KGHSH, CDR2 LQKENI. CDR3 size: 17 residues. Trimming cost V 4 bases and J 0 bases, with 13 bases left between them. The sample comprised peripheral blood. The chain recombines TRBV18 with TRBJ2-6, with D tentatively TRBD1 (6 bases). The source is a man aged 45-65 years with acute or convalescent COVID-19. CDR3 in amino acids: CASSQTGLRSGANVLTF. CDR3 sequence (DNA): TGTGCCAGCTCACAAACAGGGCTTCGCTCTGGGGCCAACGTCCTGACTTTC.